What follows are 3 T cell receptor beta chains derived from one specimen sequenced in a study of graft-versus-host responses after intestinal transplantation. Only in-frame clones appear in the TCRdb table, and some are missing; sequencing was by immunoSEQ multiplex PCR. This sample has 25,000 to 30,000 clones, with about 93% found just once. The sample here was PBMCs, taken roughly 30 days after intestinal transplant. The receptors derive from a human patient who received an intestinal transplant, so some T cells may come from the graft donor.

This chain joins TRBV29-1 and TRBJ2-1; D call uncertain. The CDR3 totals 12 residues. Germline CDR1 reads SQVTM; CDR2 reads ANQGSEA. V was clipped by 1 base and J by 9 bases, with 10 bases between them. The CDR3 loop is CSVEGRRGEQFF. For the CDR3, the DNA is TGCAGCGTTGAAGGCAGGCGTGGTGAGCAGTTCTTC.

The chain links TRBV7-8 to TRBJ1-2, with D possibly being TRBD1 (5 bases). V was pared by 2 bases and J by 5 bases, with 15 bases between. Germline assignment: CDR1 SGHVS and CDR2 FQNEAQ. CDR3 size: 15 residues. CDR3 nucleotides: TGTGCCAGCAGCTTATCCTCTCCGGGACGGTATGGCTACACCTTC. Protein product: CASSLSSPGRYGYTF.

The chain has TRBV10-2 and TRBJ1-1, with 7 bases aligning to TRBD1. The V gene end was trimmed by 6 bases and the J gene end by 0 bases; junction bases not matched to a gene: 4. The CDR3 length is 14 residues. Per the germline V gene, CDR1 is WSHSY and CDR2 is SAAADI. Written as DNA, the CDR3 is TGCGCCAGCAGGTCCGGGACAGTGAACACTGAAGCTTTCTTT. This sequence encodes CASRSGTVNTEAFF.